This TCR beta chain was documented in a study of blood T cell repertoires in COVID-19. The overall study: Material from acute and convalescent COVID-19 was sourced from the United States, Italy and Spain. PBMCs, B-cell-depleted T cells, or T cells were the source of the cDNA or gDNA that made up the material.

Seattle patients were enrolled during active infection and followed longitudinally. V was clipped by 4 bases and J by 8 bases; unmatched bases: 8. Germline V gives CDR1 MNHEY, CDR2 SVGAGI. The CDR3 contains 16 residues. This clone was counted only a few times. Original handling: Amplification of reference gene primers provided the estimated nucleated cell counts. Repertoires were generated with immunoSEQ multiplex PCR, while TCRdb's copy carries only in-frame clones and drops some. Clonal size and the V and J genes are those of that table, whereas D and trimming came from the DNA. Here the sample spans 200,000 or so clones, approximately 81% being singletons.

The chain joins TRBV6-5 to TRBJ2-1; 13 bases align to TRBD2. This receptor was taken from a person between 65 and 80 years old with COVID-19, enrolled during active disease. Sequencing input: peripheral blood. DNA for the CDR3: TGTGCCAGCAGTTTCACTAGCGGGAGGGCCAAGGATGAGCAGTTCTTC. It specifies CASSFTSGRAKDEQFF.